This TCR beta chain was observed in a study of early T cells in non-severe SARS-CoV-2 infection. In the study overall: Chains were not paired, and sequencing was done on bulk RNA from unsorted whole blood.

V lost 4 bases, J lost 2 bases, and 10 bases lay in between. Germline CDR1 reads MNHEY; CDR2 reads SVGEGT. There are 14 residues in the CDR3. Individual cDNA molecules carried attached unique molecular identifiers. A single record per CDR3 protein comes from TCRdb applying MiXCR to the 5' RACE reads. In the table there are around 64,000 distinct CDR3 sequences, about an eighth of which are singletons. This clonotype showed up many times. The target antigen is unknown. Study-wide results and limits: Sequences matched to VDJdb favored anti-spike CD8 responses, while private and CD4 specificities were missed.

The specimen was whole blood, collected at baseline. The rearrangement links TRBV6-2 or TRBV6-3 to TRBJ2-3; D is undetermined. The clonotype originates from an adult who was a healthcare worker with PCR-confirmed SARS-CoV-2 infection or an uninfected control (not recorded which). CDR3 region: CASSWTLLTDTQYF. CDR3 in DNA: TGTGCCAGCAGTTGGACCCTCCTCACAGATACGCAGTATTTT.